These T cell receptor beta chains were read from a single sample in a study of CD8 T cells in Susac syndrome. Each CDR3 protein gets one entry after TCRdb re-called the immunoSEQ multiplex PCR reads with MiXCR. This sample has over 150,000 distinct CDR3 sequences; 85% to 95% occur once, and the top ten carry 0.085% to 0.1%. The sequenced sample consisted of CD4+ T cells from PBMCs. Receptors were obtained from a human donor with Susac syndrome. Both conserved end residues are part of each CDR3. Each record gives: V gene, D gene, J gene, clone size, CDR3 DNA, CDR3 protein. The D gene is left open where the match is weak. Only part of the rows carry a size: once, few, many, or a class if the clone is expanded.

TRBV5-1,-,TRBJ2-5,-,TGCGCCAGCAGCTTAAGTGTGTCCCAAGAGACCCAGTACTTC,CASSLSVSQETQYF
TRBV11-2,-,TRBJ2-7,-,TGTGCCAGCAGCCCCACTAGGTCTAGGGACGAGCAGTACTTC,CASSPTRSRDEQYF
TRBV20-1,-,TRBJ2-7,-,TGCGCACTCCCCTCTAGTCGAGGAGCGTACTTC,CALPSSRGAYF
TRBV19,TRBD1,TRBJ1-5,-,TGTGCCAGTAGTCGGGGGACAGGGGTTCAGCCCCAGCATTTT,CASSRGTGVQPQHF
TRBV23-1,TRBD1,TRBJ1-3,-,TGCGCCAGCAGTGTCCCCGGGACAGGGGAGCCGAGTCCCTCTGGAAACACCATATATTTT,CASSVPGTGEPSPSGNTIYF
TRBV28,TRBD2,TRBJ2-7,-,TGTGCCACCCCGGGGGGGGACGTGCAGTACTTC,CATPGGDVQYF
TRBV3-1,-,TRBJ2-3,-,TGTGCCAGCAGCCCCGCTCCCACAGATACGCAGTATTTT,CASSPAPTDTQYF
TRBV28,TRBD2,TRBJ2-7,once,TGTGCCAGCAGTTCCCCTGGACTAGCGGGAGGATCTTACGAGCAGTACTTC,CASSSPGLAGGSYEQYF
TRBV2,TRBD1,TRBJ2-4,once,TGTGCCAGCAGTGACGGACAGGGGATCATTCAGTACTTC,CASSDGQGIIQYF
TRBV6-2/TRBV6-3,-,TRBJ2-3,once,TGTGCCAGCAGTTACTTGAAAAGAAGGAGTCTCCCAGATACGCAGTATTTT,CASSYLKRRSLPDTQYF
TRBV4-3,-,TRBJ1-5,-,TGCGCCAGCAGCCAACACCATATGGGGGCTCAGCCCCAGCATTTT,CASSQHHMGAQPQHF
TRBV23-1,TRBD2,TRBJ2-1,-,TGCGCCAGCAGACCCGGTGCGGGAGGGGATTACAATGAGCAGTTCTTC,CASRPGAGGDYNEQFF
TRBV19,TRBD2,TRBJ2-1,-,TGTGCCAGTAGTATGTCCCTAGCGGGAGGGAGCTCCTACAATGAGCAGTTCTTC,CASSMSLAGGSSYNEQFF
TRBV20-1,-,TRBJ1-3,-,TGCAGTGCAGAAGACGGACTCTCTGGAAACACCATATATTTT,CSAEDGLSGNTIYF
TRBV25-1,-,TRBJ2-1,-,TGTGCCAGCAGTGATGCGGGGAGCTCCTACAATGAGCAGTTCTTC,CASSDAGSSYNEQFF